This section outlines one T cell receptor (beta chain) sequence together with its context. This clonotype was detected a few times. Its specific antigen is unknown. Base qualities were left out, and no much larger clone turns up one base away. Sequencing relied on an Illumina HiSeq 2500. TCR beta libraries were prepared by quantitative 5'-RACE with molecular barcodes. As for how the authors treated the data: A new computational method based on a probabilistic model of VDJ rearrangement was used to identify disease-linked TCR variants. The public reads were run again by TCRdb, first through fastp at Q25 and then through MiXCR, and only productive beta chains were kept. Rows merge per CDR3 protein into single entries with the most common DNA and genes. The V and J calls reflect TCRdb's pipeline rather than the authors' work. Across this sample there are tens of thousands of distinct CDR3 sequences, with 6.2% seen only once. The ten top clones hold under 6% of the sample.

As encoded in the germline V gene (reference sequence), CDR1 is PRHDT while CDR2 is FYEKMQ. The CDR3 sequence holds 14 residues, the cysteine and phenylalanine included. Kept here is only the CDR3 DNA, which spans 42 bases and is read in frame from base 1. V loses 4 bases at its end and J loses 4 bases; junction bases beyond the gene matches: 5. For each ankylosing spondylitis patient, the synovial fluid sample was matched to a blood sample from that same patient. The record originates from a study of CD8 T cells in ankylosing spondylitis (TCRdb year 2017). A note on the overall study: To find TCR variants linked to disease, the study profiled T cell receptor beta repertoires in ankylosing spondylitis patients and healthy donors. The whole study cohort included over a hundred healthy donors and around 24 ankylosing spondylitis patients. Peripheral blood was sampled, and synovial fluid was additionally collected from ankylosing spondylitis patients. Broad study findings and their caveats: Some of the motif variants had been reported before in the synovial fluid and blood of reactive arthritis patients, a finding that suggests common disease-initiation mechanisms. The disease-linked clones were reported as significantly enriched in matched synovial fluid samples from ankylosing spondylitis patients. A CD8+ phenotype was shown by the disease-linked clones, which were found at relatively low frequencies in peripheral blood. A TCR beta motif made up of several highly homologous amino acid variants appeared to be characteristic of blood from ankylosing spondylitis patients.

The chain couples TRBV13 to TRBJ1-2; the junction holds 8 bases that match TRBD1. This sequence was found in a male donor with ankylosing spondylitis. The sequencing input was synovial fluid, either unsorted or a sorted T cell fraction (not recorded which). In nucleotides, the sequence is TGTGCCAGCAGCTCCCGACAGGGGAGCTATGGCTACACCTTC. The encoded protein is CASSSRQGSYGYTF.